This T cell receptor beta chain derives from a study of blood T cells in healthy people across ages. Using a J-beta primer mix together with a sample-barcoded 5' primer, a second PCR was run for roughly 7 to 12 cycles. TCRdb ran MiXCR on the 5' RACE reads and lists one entry per CDR3 protein. The sample records hundreds of thousands of distinct CDR3 sequences, about 30% being singletons. For this clonotype: Antigen specificity is unknown.

General study results and limits: Older age went with lower TCR beta diversity per million T cells, in a roughly linear way.

CDR1 and CDR2 (germline): SGHTS, YDEGEE. V lost 3 bases and J 0 bases, leaving 13 bases between the germline ends. This CDR3 is built from 16 residues. Sequencing was carried out using blood. This chain uses TRBV5-8 with TRBJ2-1; D is unresolved. The sequence derives from a woman older than 75 in good health. This CDR3 is CASSWAVTNSYNEQFF. The CDR3 DNA follows: TGTGCCAGCAGCTGGGCCGTTACGAACTCCTACAATGAGCAGTTCTTC.